Included here is one T cell receptor beta chain sequence, with context. Using immunoSEQ multiplex PCR, the repertoire was profiled, and TCRdb retains in-frame clones only, with some absent. In the table there are about 73,000 clones, 93% of which are singletons. These data come from a study of technical replicates of blood from four donors. Germline V gene lookup returns CDR1 SEHNR and CDR2 FQNEAQ (reference sequence). CDR3 length: 16 residues. The germline V and J ends were trimmed by 1 base and 6 bases, with 16 bases remaining between them. Sequencing used T cells isolated from PBMCs. This receptor was identified in a human donor in good health. The V gene is TRBV7-9, the J gene TRBJ1-3; D possibly corresponds to TRBD1 (5 bases). The CDR3 DNA sequence: TGTGCCAGCAGCTTAGGGGCCCAGGGCGGCCCAAACACCATATATTTT. As protein: CASSLGAQGGPNTIYF.